These 32 T cell receptor beta chains came from one sample sequenced in a study of T cell responses to AZD1222 COVID-19 vaccine. The assay was immunoSEQ multiplex PCR, and TCRdb's table has in-frame clones only and misses some. Of about 130,000 clones listed, 70% to 90% were seen once; the top ten hold more than 4%. The source material was peripheral blood, sampled on day 0 of AZD1222 vaccination. The receptors were gathered from an adult in good health.

In nucleotides, the CDR3 is TGTGCCAGCAGCTTACAGTCAACTAATGAAAAACTGTTTTTT. It codes for CASSLQSTNEKLFF. This chain uses TRBV7-9 with TRBJ1-4; D gene ambiguous. The CDR3 covers 14 residues. Trimming removed 2 bases at V and 0 bases at J, with 4 bases between. Per germline, CDR1 SEHNR and CDR2 FQNEAQ (reference sequence).

The genes are TRBV7-2 and TRBJ2-1, with 9 bases matching TRBD1. This CDR3 is 14 amino acids long. Germline CDR1 is SGHTA and CDR2 is FQGNSA. The V gene end was trimmed by 5 bases and the J gene end by 9 bases; junction bases not matched to a gene: 8. The CDR3 DNA reads TGTGCCAGCAGCCCATACAGGGGGCTGGGTGAGCAGTTCTTC. Its translation: CASSPYRGLGEQFF.

The chain uses TRBV18 and TRBJ2-5; D is perhaps TRBD1 or TRBD2 (6 bases each). CDR3 length equals 14 residues. Trimming shortened V by 2 bases and J by 1 base, and 8 bases separated the two germline ends. Germline V gives CDR1 KGHSH, CDR2 LQKENI. The CDR3 spells CASSPGGGQETQYF. CDR3 nucleotide sequence: TGTGCCAGCTCACCAGGAGGGGGCCAAGAGACCCAGTACTTC.

This clone showed up just once. The rearrangement uses TRBV30 and TRBJ2-2; D not certain. Germline CDR1 GTSNPN, CDR2 SVGIG (reference sequence). V was clipped by 4 bases and J by 5 bases, with 8 bases between them. This CDR3 is 12 amino acids long. The CDR3 DNA sequence: TGTGCCTGGACCCCCGAGACCGGGGAGCTGTTTTTT. Amino acids: CAWTPETGELFF.

The chain employs TRBV19 and TRBJ1-2, with D hard to call. Germline V gene lookup returns CDR1 LNHDA and CDR2 SQIVND (reference sequence). The length of the CDR3 is 14 residues. Deletions cut 5 bases from V and 3 bases from J, with 13 bases between. The CDR3 sequence: CASSGGRTDYGYTF. CDR3 nucleotide sequence: TGTGCCAGTAGTGGAGGCAGGACCGACTATGGCTACACCTTC.

The gene calls are TRBV27 and TRBJ1-4; D is uncertain. V lost 11 bases and J 8 bases, leaving 9 bases between the germline ends. CDR1 and CDR2 (germline): MNHEY, SMNVEV (reference sequence). CDR3 length: 10 amino acids. For the CDR3, the DNA is TGTGCCGGCCTTGGGGAAAAACTGTTTTTT. As protein: CAGLGEKLFF.

The chain carries TRBV2 and TRBJ2-5; 7 nucleotides match TRBD2. The CDR3 has 13 amino acids. The trim removed 7 bases at V and 5 bases at J, leaving 7 bases unmatched. In germline, CDR1 is SNHLY, CDR2 FYNNEI. In DNA form, the CDR3 reads TGTGCCAGCATGAGAATGGGGGGGGAGACCCAGTACTTC. Residues: CASMRMGGETQYF.

Concerning this clone itself: Mismatch with germline at one junction end may stem from a read error. The chain employs TRBV5-1 and TRBJ2-1, with unresolved D. CDR3 length: 17 amino acids. Germline lookup yields CDR1 SGHRS and CDR2 YFSETQ. The CDR3 coding sequence is TGCGCCAGCAGCTTGTTAAATTTTGGGCACGGAATGGGGAAATTGATCTTC. Protein: CASSLLNFGHGMGKLIF.

This clone was detected only once. The V gene is TRBV19, the J gene TRBJ2-7; 10 positions agree with TRBD2. The germline CDR1 and CDR2 sequences are LNHDA and SQIVND (reference sequence). Trimming at V came to 6 bases and at J to 3 bases, leaving 5 bases not matched to a gene. This CDR3 has 14 residues. In DNA, the CDR3 is TGTGCCAGTAGCCAACTAGCGGGACACTACGAGCAGTACTTC. Protein sequence: CASSQLAGHYEQYF.

The gene calls are TRBV4-1 and TRBJ1-2; TRBD1 aligns across 8 bases. J was trimmed by 8 bases and V by 6 bases; bases with no gene match: 11. Germline CDR1 and CDR2: MGHRA and YSYEKL. The CDR3 extends over 14 amino acids. In DNA form, the CDR3 reads TGCGCCAGCAGGAGACAGGGGAACGGGGAGGGCTACACCTTC. It translates to CASRRQGNGEGYTF.

This clone was seen only once. This CDR3 is CASSLTSGSSYEQYF. CDR3 nucleotides: TGTGCCAGCAGCTTGACTAGCGGTAGTTCCTACGAGCAGTACTTC. The chain links TRBV7-2 to TRBJ2-7; 9 nucleotides line up with TRBD2. The germline CDR1 and CDR2 sequences are SGHTA and FQGNSA. The CDR3 length is 15 residues. The trim removed 3 bases at V and 1 base at J, leaving 4 bases unmatched.

J is TRBJ1-2 and V is TRBV3-1 (or the pseudogene TRBV3-2), with D possibly matching TRBD1 (6 bases). V was clipped by 0 bases and J by 4 bases, with 9 bases between them. The CDR3 is 14 residues long. Germline V CDR1 and CDR2: LGHDT, YNNKEL (reference sequence). CDR3 amino acids: CASSQEQGTYGYTF. The CDR3 nucleotides read TGTGCCAGCAGCCAAGAGCAGGGGACCTATGGCTACACCTTC.

The CDR3 coding sequence is TGTGCCATCAGTGAGTCGGGACAGGTTCAAGAGACCCAGTACTTC. It specifies CAISESGQVQETQYF. The chain carries TRBV10-3 and TRBJ2-5; 8 bases match TRBD1. Germline V gene data show CDR1 as ENHRY and CDR2 as SYGVKD. V was clipped by 0 bases and J by 2 bases; unmatched bases: 2. The CDR3 runs 15 residues.

The chain couples TRBV6-5 to TRBJ2-7, with D perhaps TRBD1 (6 bases). The germline CDR1 and CDR2 sequences are MNHEY and SVGAGI. This CDR3 is 15 amino acids long. Trimming stripped 6 bases from V and 2 bases from J, with 17 bases between. Here the CDR3 reads CASRNSRQVPYEQYF. The CDR3 nucleotides are TGTGCCAGCAGAAACTCCCGACAGGTTCCCTACGAGCAGTACTTC.

The chain combines TRBV7-2 with TRBJ2-5; D is undetermined. V lost 3 bases and J 4 bases, leaving 6 bases between the germline ends. Germline-derived CDR1 and CDR2 are SGHTA and FQGNSA. CDR3 size: 12 residues. The CDR3 bases are TGTGCCAGCAGCTTTAGTAGAGAGACCCAGTACTTC. Translating it yields CASSFSRETQYF.

J is TRBJ2-3 and V is TRBV10-3; D is unresolved. CDR1 and CDR2 (germline): ENHRY, SYGVKD. This CDR3 contains 14 residues. The ends were cut back, 6 bases at V and 2 bases at J, with 12 bases in the middle. Here the CDR3 reads CAIRIAANTDTQYF. The CDR3 DNA reads TGTGCCATCAGGATAGCAGCCAACACAGATACGCAGTATTTT.

This clone is a singleton in its sample. The chain uses TRBV12-3 or TRBV12-4 and TRBJ2-1; maybe TRBD2 (5 bases). The CDR3 is made up of 12 amino acids. Trimming took off 5 bases at V and 6 bases at J, with 8 bases between the two ends. The DNA for the CDR3 is TGTGCCAGCAGTGGACTGCTCAATGAGCAGTTCTTC. Amino acid sequence: CASSGLLNEQFF.

This clone was found a few times. The identical CDR3 is also encoded by other nucleotide sequences in the sample. The rearrangement joins TRBV6-5 to TRBJ2-7; TRBD1 matches 9 bases. The CDR3 is 15 residues long. The J segment lost 3 bases and the V segment lost 0 bases, leaving 3 bases of the junction unmatched. Germline V CDR1 and CDR2: MNHEY, SVGAGI. This CDR3 is CASSYSPGQGYEQYF. CDR3 coding DNA: TGTGCCAGCAGTTACTCTCCGGGACAGGGCTACGAGCAGTACTTC.

The chain combines TRBV19 with TRBJ1-5; TRBD1 is a possible D gene (5 bases). This CDR3 is built from 16 residues. Germline CDR1 and CDR2: LNHDA and SQIVND (reference sequence). Between the trimmed V and J ends, which lost 4 bases and 0 bases, there was a span of 13 bases. CDR3 DNA sequence: TGTGCCAGTAGTACAAGTTTCGGGACTAGCAATCAGCCCCAGCATTTT. This sequence encodes CASSTSFGTSNQPQHF. The full variable domain, rest sourced from reference TRBV19 and TRBJ1-5, is DGGITQSPKYLFRKEGQNVTLSCEQNLNHDAMYWYRQDPGQGLRLIYYSQIVNDFQKGDIAEGYSVSREKKESFPLTVTSAQKNPTAFYLCASSTSFGTSNQPQHFGDGTRLSIL.

The rearrangement links TRBV5-4 to TRBJ1-1, with 9 bases aligning to TRBD1. The CDR3 totals 15 residues. V lost 3 bases to trimming and J lost 4 bases; unmatched junction nucleotides: 7. CDR1 SGHNT and CDR2 YYREEE come from the germline V gene (reference sequence). The CDR3 loop reads CASSWSGTGPTEAFF. The CDR3 DNA reads TGTGCCAGCAGCTGGTCCGGGACAGGGCCCACTGAAGCTTTCTTT.

This CDR3 reads CASVPPGMNTEAFF. The CDR3 coding sequence is TGTGCCAGCGTACCCCCGGGAATGAACACTGAAGCTTTCTTT. V gene TRBV7-2 combines with J gene TRBJ1-1; D gene uncertain. V lost 8 bases and J 0 bases, leaving 13 bases between the germline ends. The germline CDR1 and CDR2 sequences are SGHTA and FQGNSA. The CDR3 covers 14 residues.

This clone was seen a single time. V gene TRBV19 combines with J gene TRBJ2-7; 11 bases map to TRBD1. This CDR3 comprises 12 residues. Germline V gives CDR1 LNHDA, CDR2 SQIVND (reference sequence). The V segment lost 8 bases and the J segment 7 bases; nucleotides outside the gene matches: 4. In nucleotides, the CDR3 is TGTGCCAGTGGACAGGGGGCGGTTGAGCAGTACTTC. The encoded protein is CASGQGAVEQYF.

The chain combines TRBV7-2 with TRBJ1-2; 8 bases align to TRBD1. After removal of 2 bases from V and 4 bases from J, the junction contained 12 bases not matched to a gene. CDR1 is SGHTA, CDR2 FQGNSA, per germline. The CDR3 runs 17 residues. CDR3 bases: TGTGCCAGCAGCTTAAACCCAGGGGGCGTAGTGGTCTATGGCTACACCTTC. Its protein product is CASSLNPGGVVVYGYTF.

The rearrangement uses TRBV6-2 or TRBV6-3 and TRBJ1-3; 7 bases line up with TRBD1. After removal of 2 bases from V and 1 base from J, the junction contained 5 bases not matched to a gene. CDR1 and CDR2 (germline): MNHEY, SVGEGT. The CDR3 is 16 residues long. CDR3 loop: CASSYPQGGSGNTIYF. CDR3 nucleotide sequence: TGTGCCAGCAGTTACCCGCAGGGGGGATCTGGAAACACCATATATTTT.

The chain uses TRBV6-5 and TRBJ2-5; D unresolved. Germline CDR1 is MNHEY and CDR2 is SVGAGI. The V end lost 1 base, the J end lost 5 bases, and 17 bases lay between the germline ends. The CDR3 is 16 residues long. CDR3: CASSYLLDFASETQYF. The CDR3 coding sequence is TGTGCCAGCAGTTACTTGTTAGATTTCGCGTCGGAGACCCAGTACTTC.

The rearrangement links TRBV7-8 to TRBJ2-3, with 14 positions matching TRBD2. V lost 5 bases and J lost 6; bases outside the gene matches: 7. CDR3 size: 16 residues. Germline loops: CDR1 SGHVS, CDR2 FQNEAQ. CDR3 sequence reads: CASSMTSGGAWDTQYF. The CDR3 nucleotides read TGTGCCAGCAGCATGACTAGCGGGGGGGCGTGGGATACGCAGTATTTT.

This clone has just one count. This chain connects TRBV9 to TRBJ1-2; D perhaps matches TRBD1 (6 bases). Germline loops: CDR1 SGDLS, CDR2 YYNGEE. The CDR3 extends over 16 amino acids. V lost 4 bases and J 3 bases, leaving 19 bases between the germline ends. CDR3 protein: CASSQSEGVYDYGYTF. CDR3 DNA: TGTGCCAGCAGCCAGTCGGAGGGGGTTTACGACTATGGCTACACCTTC. Looking up the rest from reference TRBV9 and TRBJ1-2 gives the full variable domain: DSGVTQTPKHLITATGQRVTLRCSPRSGDLSVYWYQQSLDQGLQFLIQYYNGEERAKGNILERFSAQQFPDLHSELNLSSLELGDSALYFCASSQSEGVYDYGYTFGSGTRLTVV.

The rearrangement uses TRBV10-3 and TRBJ2-7, with TRBD1 identical over 8 bases. Germline V CDR1 and CDR2: ENHRY, SYGVKD. The CDR3 has 15 residues. V shed 0 bases and J 5 bases; nucleotides not matched to a gene: 6. The CDR3 is CAISESEDRADEQYF. In nucleotides, the CDR3 is TGTGCCATCAGTGAGTCGGAGGACAGGGCGGACGAGCAGTACTTC.

The gene calls are TRBV28 and TRBJ2-1; 10 bases agree with TRBD2. Germline values: CDR1 MDHEN, CDR2 SYDVKM. The CDR3 is 14 amino acids. J lost 7 bases, V lost 8 bases, and 8 bases had no gene match. DNA of the CDR3: TGTGCCAGCCGCCTAGCGGGAGATCTGAATGAGCAGTTCTTC. Amino acids: CASRLAGDLNEQFF.

The rearrangement joins TRBV2 to TRBJ1-3; no firm D call. The CDR3 is made up of 14 amino acids. Germline CDR1 SNHLY, CDR2 FYNNEI. V was shortened by 6 bases and J by 4 bases, with 13 bases between the two germline ends. This CDR3 is CASRTQNLGNTIYF. Here the CDR3 DNA reads TGTGCCAGCAGGACTCAAAATCTGGGAAACACCATATATTTT.

V and J are TRBV5-1 and TRBJ2-2; 7 positions match TRBD2. The CDR3 has 16 amino acids. CDR1 and CDR2 from the germline V gene are SGHRS and YFSETQ. V gave up 0 bases and J gave up 6 bases; unmatched junction bases: 8. CDR3 sequence reads: CASSLGLRERAGELFF. For the CDR3, the DNA is TGCGCCAGCAGCTTGGGTCTGCGGGAGAGGGCCGGGGAGCTGTTTTTT.

The chain couples TRBV7-3 to TRBJ2-1; D remains unclear. The CDR3 length is 14 residues. Trimming cost V 1 base and J 8 bases, with 12 bases left between them. Germline CDR1 and CDR2: SGHTA and FQGTGA. The CDR3 protein is CASSLIPVADEQFF. CDR3 DNA sequence: TGTGCCAGCAGCTTAATCCCAGTAGCAGATGAGCAGTTCTTC.